A single sample is the source of the 4 T cell receptor beta chains below, sequenced in a study of cytotoxic CD8 clonotypes in ibrutinib-treated CLL. Generated by immunoSEQ multiplex PCR, the TCRdb table keeps only in-frame clones and is missing some. In the table there are over 95,000 clones, 45% to 65% of which are singletons. Sequences were derived from PBMCs, sampled after 24 months of ibrutinib treatment. Every receptor here comes from a human donor with chronic lymphocytic leukemia.

The chain couples TRBV11-2 to TRBJ2-1, with 16 nucleotides matching TRBD2. CDR3 length: 14 residues. J gave up 15 bases and V 6 bases, and 8 bases lay outside the gene matches. Germline loops: CDR1 SGHAT, CDR2 FQNNGV. CDR3 region: CASSPGTSGGGLFF. CDR3 sequence (DNA): TGTGCCAGCAGTCCCGGGACTAGCGGGGGGGGGCTGTTCTTC.

This sequence joins TRBV7-8 and TRBJ2-7, with D unresolved. Trimming took off 4 bases at V and 0 bases at J, with 10 bases between the two ends. This CDR3 has 14 amino acids. Germline CDR1 is SGHVS and CDR2 is FQNEAQ. CDR3 DNA sequence: TGTGCCAGCAGCTCTGGACCGTTCTCCTACGAGCAGTACTTC. Residues: CASSSGPFSYEQYF. Based on the CDR3 plus reference TRBV7-8 and TRBJ2-7, the full variable domain is GAGVSQSPRYKVAKRGQDVALRCDPISGHVSLFWYQQALGQGPEFLTYFQNEAQLDKSGLPSDRFFAERPEGSVSTLKIQRTQQEDSAVYLCASSSGPFSYEQYFGPGTRLTVT.

The chain recombines TRBV6-1 with TRBJ2-3; 12 bases are shared with TRBD2. The CDR3 length is 16 residues. The junction had 3 bases not matched to a gene; V was cut back by 4 bases and J by 1 base. Germline assignment: CDR1 MNHNS and CDR2 SASEGT. For the CDR3, the DNA is TGTGCCAGCAGTGCGACTAGCGGGGGCGGCACAGATACGCAGTATTTT. Translated: CASSATSGGGTDTQYF.

This chain joins TRBV28 and TRBJ1-5; a weak D match, TRBD1 (5 bases). Germline CDR1 and CDR2: MDHEN and SYDVKM. The CDR3 is 13 amino acids. V lost 8 bases and J 6 bases, leaving 14 bases between the germline ends. The CDR3 sequence is CASVPGGGQPQHF. CDR3 DNA sequence: TGTGCCAGCGTCCCGGGGGGAGGTCAGCCCCAGCATTTT. The whole variable domain, filled in from reference TRBV28 and TRBJ1-5, reads DVKVTQSSRYLVKRTGEKVFLECVQDMDHENMFWYRQDPGLGLRLIYFSYDVKMKEKGDIPEGYSVSREKKERFSLILESASTNQTSMYLCASVPGGGQPQHFGDGTRLSIL.